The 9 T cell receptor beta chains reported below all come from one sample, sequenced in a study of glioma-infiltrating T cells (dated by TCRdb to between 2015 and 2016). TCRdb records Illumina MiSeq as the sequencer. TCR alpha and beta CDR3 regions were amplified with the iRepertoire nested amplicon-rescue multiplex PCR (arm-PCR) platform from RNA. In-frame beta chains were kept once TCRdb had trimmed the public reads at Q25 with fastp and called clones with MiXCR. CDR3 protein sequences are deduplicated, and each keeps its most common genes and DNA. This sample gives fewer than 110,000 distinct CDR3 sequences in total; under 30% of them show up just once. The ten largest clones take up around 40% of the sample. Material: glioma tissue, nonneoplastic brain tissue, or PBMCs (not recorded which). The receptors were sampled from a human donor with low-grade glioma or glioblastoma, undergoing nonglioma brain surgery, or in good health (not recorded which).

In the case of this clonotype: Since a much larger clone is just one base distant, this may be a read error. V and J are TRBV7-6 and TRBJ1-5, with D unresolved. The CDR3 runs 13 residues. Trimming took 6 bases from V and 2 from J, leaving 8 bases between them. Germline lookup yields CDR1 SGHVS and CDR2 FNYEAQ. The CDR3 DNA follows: TGTGCCAGCAGTCGGGTGGGCAATCAGCCCCAGCATTTT. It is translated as CASSRVGNQPQHF.

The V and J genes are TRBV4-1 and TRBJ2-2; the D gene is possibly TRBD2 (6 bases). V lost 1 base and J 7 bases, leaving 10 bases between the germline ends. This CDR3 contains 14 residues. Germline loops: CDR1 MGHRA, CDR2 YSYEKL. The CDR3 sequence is CASSQAWDFGELFF. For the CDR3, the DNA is TGCGCCAGCAGCCAAGCATGGGACTTCGGGGAGCTGTTTTTT.

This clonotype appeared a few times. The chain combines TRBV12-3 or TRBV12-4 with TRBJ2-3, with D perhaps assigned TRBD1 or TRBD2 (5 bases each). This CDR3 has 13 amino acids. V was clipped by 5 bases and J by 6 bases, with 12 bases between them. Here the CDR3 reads CASSTGPGDTQYF. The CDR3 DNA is TGTGCCAGCAGTACGGGACCGGGGGATACGCAGTATTTT.

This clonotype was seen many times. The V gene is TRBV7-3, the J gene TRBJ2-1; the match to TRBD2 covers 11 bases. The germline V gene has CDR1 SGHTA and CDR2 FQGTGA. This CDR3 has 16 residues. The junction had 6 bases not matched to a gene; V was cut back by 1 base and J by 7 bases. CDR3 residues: CASSLSSSGGMNEQFF. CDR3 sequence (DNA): TGTGCCAGCAGCTTAAGCTCTAGCGGGGGGATGAATGAGCAGTTCTTC.

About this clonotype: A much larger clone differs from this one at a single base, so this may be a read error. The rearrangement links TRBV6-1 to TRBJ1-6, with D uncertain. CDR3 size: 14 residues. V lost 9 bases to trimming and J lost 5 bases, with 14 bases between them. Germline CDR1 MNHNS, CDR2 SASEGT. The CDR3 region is CASLPESHNSPLHF. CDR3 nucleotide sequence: TGTGCCAGTCTACCGGAGAGCCATAATTCACCCCTCCACTTT.

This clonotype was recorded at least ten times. The CDR3 sequence: CAISDFSAQYF. Here the CDR3 DNA reads TGTGCCATCAGTGATTTTAGTGCCCAGTACTTC. This chain uses TRBV10-3 with TRBJ2-5; D unclear. Germline V gene sequence: CDR1 ENHRY, CDR2 SYGVKD. Trimming removed 3 bases at V and 9 bases at J, with 8 bases between. CDR3 size: 11 residues.

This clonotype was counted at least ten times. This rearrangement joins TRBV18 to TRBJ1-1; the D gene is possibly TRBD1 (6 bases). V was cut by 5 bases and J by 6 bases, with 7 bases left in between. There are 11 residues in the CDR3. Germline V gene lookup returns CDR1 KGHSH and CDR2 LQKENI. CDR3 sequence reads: CASSTGPEAFF. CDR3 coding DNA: TGTGCCAGCTCAACAGGGCCTGAAGCTTTCTTT.

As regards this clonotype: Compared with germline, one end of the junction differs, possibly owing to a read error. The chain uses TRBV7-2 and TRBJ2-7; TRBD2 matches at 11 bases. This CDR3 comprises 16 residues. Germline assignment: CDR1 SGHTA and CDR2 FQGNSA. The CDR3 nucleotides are TGTGCCAGCAGCCAACGCCTAGCGGGGGGCCTCTACGATCAGTACTTC. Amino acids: CASSQRLAGGLYDQYF.

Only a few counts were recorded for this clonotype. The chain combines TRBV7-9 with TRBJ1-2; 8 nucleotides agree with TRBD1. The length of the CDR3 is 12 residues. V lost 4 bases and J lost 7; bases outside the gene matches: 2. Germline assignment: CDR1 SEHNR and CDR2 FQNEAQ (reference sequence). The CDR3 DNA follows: TGTGCCAGCAGCTCGACAGGGGCTGGCTACACCTTC. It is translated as CASSSTGAGYTF.